What follows are 28 T cell receptor beta chains derived from one specimen sequenced in a study of T cells after yellow fever vaccination. TCRdb re-called the 5' RACE reads through MiXCR, storing one row per CDR3 protein. The sample has hundreds of thousands of distinct CDR3 sequences; less than 20% are singletons. The material was PBMCs, obtained 15 days after the yellow fever booster vaccination. The source is a young man who received the YFV17D yellow fever vaccine.

This clonotype was observed a handful of times. V usage is TRBV20-1 and J usage is TRBJ2-5; 8 bases match TRBD2. Germline assignment: CDR1 DFQATT and CDR2 SNEGSKA (reference sequence). This CDR3 contains 14 residues. Trimming took 1 base from V and 1 from J; bases not matched to a gene: 2. The CDR3 reads CSARVAGSQETQYF. In nucleotides, the CDR3 is TGCAGTGCTAGAGTAGCGGGAAGCCAAGAGACCCAGTACTTC.

This clonotype was found a few times. V is TRBV12-3 or TRBV12-4 and J is TRBJ2-1; tentative D call: TRBD2 (6 bases). Trimming left V 3 bases short and J 6 bases short, with 9 bases between. The CDR3 runs to 13 residues. This chain's CDR3 is CASSFGSPNEQFF. The DNA for the CDR3 is TGTGCCAGCAGTTTCGGGAGCCCCAATGAGCAGTTCTTC.

This clonotype was observed a few times. J is TRBJ2-1 and V is TRBV6-5; 11 bases are a match to TRBD2. Per the germline V gene, CDR1 is MNHEY and CDR2 is SVGAGI. This CDR3 spans 17 amino acids. V was clipped by 2 bases and J by 1 base; unmatched bases: 4. The CDR3 DNA reads as TGTGCCAGCAGTTACACCTTAGCGGGAGGGTCCTACAATGAGCAGTTCTTC. It codes for CASSYTLAGGSYNEQFF.

This chain joins TRBV4-2 and TRBJ2-2, with TRBD2 identical over 7 bases. The V segment lost 1 base and the J segment 7 bases; nucleotides outside the gene matches: 6. CDR1 and CDR2 from the germline V gene are LGHNA and YNFKEQ. This CDR3 has 15 residues. CDR3 region: CASSQVAGDIGELFF. CDR3 sequence (DNA): TGTGCCAGCAGCCAAGTTGCGGGAGACATCGGGGAGCTGTTTTTT.

The genes are TRBV28 and TRBJ2-3; no definite D call. The CDR3 spans 11 residues. In germline, CDR1 is MDHEN, CDR2 SYDVKM. V lost 10 bases, J lost 2 bases, and 7 bases lay in between. The CDR3 sequence: CATRLTDTQYF. The CDR3 DNA reads as TGTGCCACTCGGCTCACAGATACGCAGTATTTT.

This clonotype was seen a handful of times. This rearrangement joins TRBV12-3 or TRBV12-4 to TRBJ2-7; D is unclear. This CDR3 is 13 amino acids long. V lost 10 bases, J lost 5 bases, and 18 bases lay in between. The CDR3: CATRPGLGHEQYF. Written as DNA, the CDR3 is TGTGCCACCCGCCCCGGGCTGGGCCACGAGCAGTACTTC.

The table lists this clonotype with a few counts. The chain carries TRBV7-2 and TRBJ1-3; 8 bases line up with TRBD1. J was trimmed by 3 bases and V by 5 bases; bases with no gene match: 6. The CDR3 runs to 15 residues. Germline V gene sequence: CDR1 SGHTA, CDR2 FQGNSA. CDR3 protein: CASSRDGTGGNTIYF. The CDR3 coding sequence is TGTGCCAGCAGCCGGGACGGGACAGGTGGAAACACCATATATTTT.

This clonotype has just a few counts. The chain recombines TRBV30 with TRBJ2-1, with unresolved D. The V gene's germline CDR1 is GTSNPN and CDR2 SVGIG (reference sequence). This CDR3 region has 12 residues. V was cut by 2 bases and J by 9 bases, with 11 bases left in between. DNA for the CDR3: TGTGCCTGGAGTATCAACGTAGGTGAGCAGTTCTTC. Its protein is CAWSINVGEQFF.

Note on this clonotype: One junction end does not reproduce the germline sequence, and a read error may be involved. The chain recombines TRBV3-1 with TRBJ2-7; D unclear. This CDR3 comprises 14 residues. CDR1 and CDR2 from the germline V gene are LGHDT and YNNKEL (reference sequence). CDR3 sequence: CASRLDIYSSEQYF. CDR3 DNA sequence: TGTGCCAGCAGACTTGACATCTATTCCTCCGAGCAGTACTTC.

The chain joins TRBV20-1 to TRBJ2-5, with D unresolved. Germline V gene sequence: CDR1 DFQATT, CDR2 SNEGSKA (reference sequence). CDR3 size: 13 residues. This CDR3 is CSPRQRAEETQYF. DNA for the CDR3: TGCAGCCCCCGTCAGCGAGCCGAAGAGACCCAGTACTTC.

The V gene is TRBV30, the J gene TRBJ2-1; 8 nucleotides align to TRBD1. This CDR3 comprises 14 residues. Germline assignment: CDR1 GTSNPN and CDR2 SVGIG (reference sequence). V lost 3 bases and J lost 5; bases outside the gene matches: 6. CDR3 amino acids: CAWRSGTGNNEQFF. Written as DNA, the CDR3 is TGTGCCTGGAGATCCGGGACAGGTAACAATGAGCAGTTCTTC.

The gene calls are TRBV9 and TRBJ2-4; a possible D gene is TRBD2 (7 bases). This CDR3 has 15 amino acids. Deletions cut 1 base from V and 8 bases from J, with 16 bases between. Per germline, CDR1 SGDLS and CDR2 YYNGEE. The CDR3 coding sequence is TGTGCCAGCAGCGTAAGGGGGGGTAGCGTCGACATTCAGTACTTC. It specifies CASSVRGGSVDIQYF. Drawing the rest from reference TRBV9 and TRBJ2-4, the complete variable domain is DSGVTQTPKHLITATGQRVTLRCSPRSGDLSVYWYQQSLDQGLQFLIQYYNGEERAKGNILERFSAQQFPDLHSELNLSSLELGDSALYFCASSVRGGSVDIQYFGAGTRLSVL.

This clonotype was picked up a small number of times. This sequence joins TRBV9 and TRBJ2-2; 8 positions agree with TRBD1. The germline V gene encodes CDR1 SGDLS and CDR2 YYNGEE. The CDR3 sequence is 18 residues long. The ends lost 4 bases at V and 2 bases at J; junction bases unmatched: 13. CDR3 region: CASSFRPGQGFNTGELFF. CDR3 nucleotide sequence: TGTGCCAGCAGCTTCCGCCCCGGACAGGGATTTAACACCGGGGAGCTGTTTTTT.

This clonotype showed up just a few times. The gene calls are TRBV20-1 and TRBJ2-7; TRBD2 matches 10 bases. The CDR3 sequence is 12 residues long. Germline V gives CDR1 DFQATT, CDR2 SNEGSKA (reference sequence). Trimming took 7 bases from V and 10 from J; bases not matched to a gene: 10. CDR3: CSVGLAGEVQYF. The CDR3 DNA reads as TGCAGTGTAGGGCTAGCGGGAGAGGTACAGTACTTC.

The chain joins TRBV20-1 to TRBJ2-1; 10 bases fit TRBD2. CDR1 and CDR2 (germline): DFQATT, SNEGSKA (reference sequence). This CDR3 is 14 amino acids long. V lost 3 bases to trimming and J lost 7 bases; unmatched junction nucleotides: 6. In nucleotides, the CDR3 is TGCAGTGCTAGTGCTAGCGGGAGATTAAATGAGCAGTTCTTC. Translation gives CSASASGRLNEQFF.

The table lists this clonotype with a few counts. The chain combines TRBV5-1 with TRBJ2-5, with 9 bases that match TRBD1. Germline loops: CDR1 SGHRS, CDR2 YFSETQ. The CDR3 consists of 18 residues. The V segment lost 4 bases and the J segment 4 bases; nucleotides outside the gene matches: 17. CDR3 in amino acids: CASSPSLSAGTGSETQYF. CDR3 coding DNA: TGCGCCAGCAGCCCATCCCTCTCCGCCGGGACAGGGTCAGAGACCCAGTACTTC.

This clonotype was detected only a few times. V gene TRBV20-1 combines with J gene TRBJ2-7, with TRBD2 matching 10 bases. The CDR3 runs 14 residues. J was trimmed by 5 bases and V by 5 bases; bases with no gene match: 9. Germline values: CDR1 DFQATT, CDR2 SNEGSKA (reference sequence). CDR3 region: CSAQPLAGRNEQYF. Here the CDR3 DNA reads TGCAGTGCTCAACCACTAGCGGGGAGAAACGAGCAGTACTTC.

The chain recombines TRBV5-4 with TRBJ2-3; 8 bases are a match to TRBD1. The V gene end was trimmed by 0 bases and the J gene end by 4 bases; junction bases not matched to a gene: 4. The CDR3 totals 15 residues. Germline V gene sequence: CDR1 SGHNT, CDR2 YYREEE (reference sequence). CDR3: CASSLVQGDADTQYF. The CDR3 region has the DNA TGTGCCAGCAGCTTGGTACAGGGGGACGCAGATACGCAGTATTTT. Combining the CDR3 with reference TRBV5-4 and TRBJ2-3 gives the whole variable domain ETGVTQSPTHLIKTRGQQVTLRCSSQSGHNTVSWYQQALGQGPQFIFQYYREEENGRGNFPPRFSGLQFPNYSSELNVNALELDDSALYLCASSLVQGDADTQYFGPGTRLTVL.

This rearrangement joins TRBV18 to TRBJ2-7, with 7 bases matching TRBD2. Germline V CDR1 and CDR2: KGHSH, LQKENI. J was trimmed by 2 bases and V by 0 bases; bases with no gene match: 7. The CDR3 consists of 16 residues. The CDR3 bases are TGTGCCAGCTCACCACCTCGGGAGGTCTTTACCTACGAGCAGTACTTC. Its protein is CASSPPREVFTYEQYF.

The J gene is TRBJ2-2, the V gene TRBV5-4, with D possibly matching TRBD2 (5 bases). Trimming left V 4 bases short and J 1 base short, with 14 bases between. The length of the CDR3 is 16 residues. The germline CDR1 and CDR2 sequences are SGHNT and YYREEE (reference sequence). This chain's CDR3 is CASSEGWQRNTGELFF. CDR3 bases: TGTGCCAGCAGCGAGGGTTGGCAGCGGAACACCGGGGAGCTGTTTTTT.

The chain links TRBV7-2 to TRBJ2-1; TRBD2 is a possible D gene (6 bases). V shed 5 bases and J shed 9 bases, with 17 bases lying between them. Germline V gives CDR1 SGHTA, CDR2 FQGNSA. The CDR3 has 14 amino acids. CDR3 sequence (DNA): TGTGCCAGCAGCCAAGGGACTCAAGGGACTGAGCAGTTCTTC. Amino acid sequence: CASSQGTQGTEQFF. Complete variable domain (other parts from reference TRBV7-2 and TRBJ2-1): GAGVSQSPSNKVTEKGKDVELRCDPISGHTALYWYRQSLGQGLEFLIYFQGNSAPDKSGLPSDRFSAERTGGSVSTLTIQRTQQEDSAVYLCASSQGTQGTEQFFGPGTRLTVL.

The DNA for the CDR3 is TGTGCCAGCAGTACCCGCTCCTACGAGCAGTACTTC. Protein product: CASSTRSYEQYF. V is TRBV6-6 and J is TRBJ2-7; D is unresolved. The CDR3 is 12 residues long. Looked up from germline, CDR1 is MNHNY and CDR2 is SVGAGI (reference sequence). V was shortened by 5 bases and J by 0 bases, with 5 bases between the two germline ends.

The chain couples TRBV20-1 to TRBJ2-1, with D possibly TRBD2 on 6 matching bases. This CDR3 comprises 15 residues. With 1 base removed from V and 4 bases from J, the gap between germline ends came to 14 bases. CDR1 DFQATT and CDR2 SNEGSKA come from the germline V gene (reference sequence). CDR3 residues: CSARALADNYNEQFF. The CDR3 nucleotides read TGCAGTGCTAGAGCATTAGCGGATAATTACAATGAGCAGTTCTTC.

This clonotype has a count of ten or more. V is TRBV5-5 and J is TRBJ2-2; D possibly matches TRBD1 or TRBD2 (5 bases each). The germline V gene has CDR1 SGHKS and CDR2 YYEKEE (reference sequence). The CDR3 loop spans 14 amino acids. Trimming stripped 1 base from V and 8 bases from J, with 12 bases between. The CDR3 DNA reads as TGTGCCAGCAGCTTGTCTCCCGGGGCGGGGGAGCTGTTTTTT. It is translated as CASSLSPGAGELFF.

This clonotype was detected once. The rearrangement joins TRBV20-1 to TRBJ1-6, with D uncertain. There are 15 residues in the CDR3. Per the germline V gene, CDR1 is DFQATT and CDR2 is SNEGSKA (reference sequence). Trimming took off 6 bases at V and 0 bases at J, with 12 bases between the two ends. Here the CDR3 DNA reads TGCAGTGCCCTCTTTGGTGGCTCCTATAATTCACCCCTCCACTTT. It codes for CSALFGGSYNSPLHF.

This sequence joins TRBV7-6 and TRBJ2-1; tentatively, D is TRBD2 (5 bases). Looked up from germline, CDR1 is SGHVS and CDR2 is FNYEAQ. CDR3 length equals 14 residues. With 5 bases removed from V and 5 bases from J, the gap between germline ends came to 13 bases. In DNA form, the CDR3 reads TGTGCCAGCAGCCCCTTTGGAGGTCACAATGAGCAGTTCTTC. Amino acid sequence: CASSPFGGHNEQFF.

This clonotype was recorded a few times. This chain connects TRBV20-1 to TRBJ2-3; D unresolved. The germline V gene has CDR1 DFQATT and CDR2 SNEGSKA (reference sequence). Deletions cut 6 bases from V and 4 bases from J, with 11 bases between. The CDR3 totals 12 residues. The CDR3 loop is CSATAAADTQYF. The CDR3 DNA sequence: TGCAGTGCCACCGCAGCTGCAGATACGCAGTATTTT.

The gene calls are TRBV9 and TRBJ2-2, with 10 bases that match TRBD2. Germline-derived CDR1 and CDR2 are SGDLS and YYNGEE. The CDR3 spans 19 residues. The V gene end was trimmed by 6 bases and the J gene end by 1 base; junction bases not matched to a gene: 15. CDR3 DNA sequence: TGTGCCAGCAATTCGTGGGGGGCCCTAGCGGGAGAGAACACCGGGGAGCTGTTTTTT. Protein sequence: CASNSWGALAGENTGELFF. Variable domain in full (rest from reference TRBV9 and TRBJ2-2): DSGVTQTPKHLITATGQRVTLRCSPRSGDLSVYWYQQSLDQGLQFLIQYYNGEERAKGNILERFSAQQFPDLHSELNLSSLELGDSALYFCASNSWGALAGENTGELFFGEGSRLTVL.